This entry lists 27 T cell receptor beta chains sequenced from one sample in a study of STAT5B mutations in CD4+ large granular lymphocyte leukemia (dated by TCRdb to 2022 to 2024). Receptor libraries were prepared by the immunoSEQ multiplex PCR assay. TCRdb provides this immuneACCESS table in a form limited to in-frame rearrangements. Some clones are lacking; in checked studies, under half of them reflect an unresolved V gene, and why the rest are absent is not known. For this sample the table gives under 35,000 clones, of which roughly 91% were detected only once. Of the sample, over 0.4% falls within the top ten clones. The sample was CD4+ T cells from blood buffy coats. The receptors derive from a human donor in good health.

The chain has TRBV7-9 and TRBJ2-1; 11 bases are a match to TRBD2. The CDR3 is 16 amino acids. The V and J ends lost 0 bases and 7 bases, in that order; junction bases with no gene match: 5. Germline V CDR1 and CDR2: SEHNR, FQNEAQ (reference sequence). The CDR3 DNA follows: TGTGCCAGCAGCTTAGCTCCCCTAGCGGGAGGTAATGAGCAGTTCTTC. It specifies CASSLAPLAGGNEQFF. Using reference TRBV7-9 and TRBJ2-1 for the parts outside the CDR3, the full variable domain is DTGVSQNPRHKITKRGQNVTFRCDPISEHNRLYWYRQTLGQGPEFLTYFQNEAQLEKSRLLSDRFSAERPKGSFSTLEIQRTEQGDSAMYLCASSLAPLAGGNEQFFGPGTRLTVL.

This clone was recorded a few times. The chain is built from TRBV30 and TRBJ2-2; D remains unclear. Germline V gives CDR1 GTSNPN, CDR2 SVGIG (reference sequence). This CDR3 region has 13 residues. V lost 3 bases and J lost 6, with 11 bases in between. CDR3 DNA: TGTGCCTGGAGCCGTATTCTCTCCGGGGAGCTGTTTTTT. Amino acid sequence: CAWSRILSGELFF. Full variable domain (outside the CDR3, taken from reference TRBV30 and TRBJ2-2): SQTIHQWPATLVQPVGSPLSLECTVEGTSNPNLYWYRQAAGRGLQLLFYSVGIGQISSEVPQNLSASRPQDRQFILSSKKLLLSDSGFYLCAWSRILSGELFFGEGSRLTVL.

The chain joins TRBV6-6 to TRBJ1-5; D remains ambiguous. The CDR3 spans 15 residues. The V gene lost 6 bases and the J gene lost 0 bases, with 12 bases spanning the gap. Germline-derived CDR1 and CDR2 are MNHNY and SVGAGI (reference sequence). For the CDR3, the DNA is TGTGCCAGCAGCCCCTCGGAGTATAGCAATCAGCCCCAGCATTTT. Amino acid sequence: CASSPSEYSNQPQHF.

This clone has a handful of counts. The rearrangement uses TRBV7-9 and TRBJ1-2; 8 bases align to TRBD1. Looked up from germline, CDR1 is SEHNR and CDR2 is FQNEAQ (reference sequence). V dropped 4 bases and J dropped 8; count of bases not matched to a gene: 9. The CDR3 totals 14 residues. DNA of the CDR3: TGTGCCAGCAGCTCGACAGGGGAGGGGAGAGGCTACACCTTC. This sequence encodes CASSSTGEGRGYTF.

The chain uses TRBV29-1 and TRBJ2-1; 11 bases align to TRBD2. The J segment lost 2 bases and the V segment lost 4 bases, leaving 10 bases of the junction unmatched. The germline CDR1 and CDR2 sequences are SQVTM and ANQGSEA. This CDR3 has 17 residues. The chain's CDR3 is CSVAPPSGRPTYNEQFF. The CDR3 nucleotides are TGCAGCGTTGCCCCCCCTAGCGGGAGGCCCACCTACAATGAGCAGTTCTTC.

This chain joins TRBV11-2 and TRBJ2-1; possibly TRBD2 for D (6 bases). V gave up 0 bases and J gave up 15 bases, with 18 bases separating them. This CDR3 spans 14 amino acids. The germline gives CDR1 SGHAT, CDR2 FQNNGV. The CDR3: CASSLDGGTSSRFF. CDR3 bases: TGTGCCAGCAGCTTAGATGGGGGAACTAGCAGTCGGTTCTTC.

CDR3 residues: CASSLAGQAYEQYF. Written as DNA, the CDR3 is TGTGCCAGCAGCTTAGCCGGCCAGGCCTACGAGCAGTACTTC. The rearrangement links TRBV7-9 to TRBJ2-7; no reliable D call. Trimming took 0 bases from V and 2 from J, leaving 8 bases between them. Germline values: CDR1 SEHNR, CDR2 FQNEAQ (reference sequence). CDR3 length: 14 amino acids.

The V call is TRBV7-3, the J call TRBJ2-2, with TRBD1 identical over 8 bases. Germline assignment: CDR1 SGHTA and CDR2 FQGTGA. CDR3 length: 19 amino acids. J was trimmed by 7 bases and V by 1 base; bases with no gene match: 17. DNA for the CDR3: TGTGCCAGCAGCTTAATGTCGGGTGCGGGTACAGGGGGAGACGGGGAGCTGTTTTTT. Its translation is CASSLMSGAGTGGDGELFF.

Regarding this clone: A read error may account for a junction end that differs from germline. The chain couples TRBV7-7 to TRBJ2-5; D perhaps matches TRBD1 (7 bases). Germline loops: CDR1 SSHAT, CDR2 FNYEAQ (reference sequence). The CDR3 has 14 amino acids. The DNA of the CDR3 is TGTGCTAGCAGCCAGGGGGGATACCAAGAGACCCAGTACTTC. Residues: CASSQGGYQETQYF.

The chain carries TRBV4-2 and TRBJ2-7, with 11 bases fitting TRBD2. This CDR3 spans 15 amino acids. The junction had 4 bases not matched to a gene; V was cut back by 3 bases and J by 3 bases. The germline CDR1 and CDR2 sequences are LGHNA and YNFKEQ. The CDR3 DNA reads TGTGCCAGCAGCCAGGGGGGGACTAGCGGCTACGAGCAGTACTTC. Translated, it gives CASSQGGTSGYEQYF.

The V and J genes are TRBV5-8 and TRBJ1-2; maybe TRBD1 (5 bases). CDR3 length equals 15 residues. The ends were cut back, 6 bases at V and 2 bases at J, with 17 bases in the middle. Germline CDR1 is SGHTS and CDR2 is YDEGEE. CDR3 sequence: CASILRGRANYGYTF. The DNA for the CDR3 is TGTGCCAGCATCCTTAGGGGCAGGGCAAACTATGGCTACACCTTC.

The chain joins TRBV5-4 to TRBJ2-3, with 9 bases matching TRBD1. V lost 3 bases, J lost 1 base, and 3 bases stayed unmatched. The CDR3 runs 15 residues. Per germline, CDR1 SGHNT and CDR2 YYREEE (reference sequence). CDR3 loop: CASSSRDRGTDTQYF. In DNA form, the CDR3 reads TGTGCCAGCAGCTCCCGGGACAGGGGCACAGATACGCAGTATTTT.

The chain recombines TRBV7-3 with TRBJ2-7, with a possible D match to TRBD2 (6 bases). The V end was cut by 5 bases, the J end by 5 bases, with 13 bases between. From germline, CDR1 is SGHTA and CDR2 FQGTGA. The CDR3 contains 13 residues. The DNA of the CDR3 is TGTGCCAGCAGCCTCACCCCGGGGGACGAGCAGTACTTC. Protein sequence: CASSLTPGDEQYF.

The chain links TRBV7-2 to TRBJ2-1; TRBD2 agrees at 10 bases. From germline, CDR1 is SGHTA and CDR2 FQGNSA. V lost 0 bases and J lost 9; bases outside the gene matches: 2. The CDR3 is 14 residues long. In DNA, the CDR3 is TGTGCCAGCAGCTTAGCCCTAGCGGGAGCTGAGCAGTTCTTC. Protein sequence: CASSLALAGAEQFF.

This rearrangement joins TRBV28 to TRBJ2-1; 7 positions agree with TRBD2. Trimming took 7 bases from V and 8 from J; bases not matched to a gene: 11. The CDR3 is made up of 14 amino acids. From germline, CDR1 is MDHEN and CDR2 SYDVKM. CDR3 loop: CASMLAGDHDEQFF. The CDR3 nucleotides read TGTGCCAGCATGCTGGCGGGAGATCACGATGAGCAGTTCTTC.

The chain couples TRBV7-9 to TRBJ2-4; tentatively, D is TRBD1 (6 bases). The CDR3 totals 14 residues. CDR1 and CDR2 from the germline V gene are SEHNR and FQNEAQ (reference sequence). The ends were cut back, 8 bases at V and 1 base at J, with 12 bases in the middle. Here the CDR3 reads CASSGESAKNIQYF. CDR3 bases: TGTGCCAGCTCAGGGGAGTCGGCCAAAAACATTCAGTACTTC.

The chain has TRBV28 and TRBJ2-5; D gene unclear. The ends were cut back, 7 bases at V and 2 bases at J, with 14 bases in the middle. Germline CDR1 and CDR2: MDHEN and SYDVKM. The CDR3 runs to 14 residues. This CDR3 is CASTKTGSQETQYF. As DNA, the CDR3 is TGTGCCAGCACTAAAACGGGCAGTCAAGAGACCCAGTACTTC.

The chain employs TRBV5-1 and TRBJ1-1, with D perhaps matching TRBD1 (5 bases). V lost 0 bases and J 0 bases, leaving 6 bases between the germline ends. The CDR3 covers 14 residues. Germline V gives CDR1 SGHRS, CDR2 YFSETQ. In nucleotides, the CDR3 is TGCGCCAGCAGCTTGGACAGGATGAACACTGAAGCTTTCTTT. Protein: CASSLDRMNTEAFF. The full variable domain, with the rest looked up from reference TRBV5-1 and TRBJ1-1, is KAGVTQTPRYLIKTRGQQVTLSCSPISGHRSVSWYQQTPGQGLQFLFEYFSETQRNKGNFPGRFSGRQFSNSRSEMNVSTLELGDSALYLCASSLDRMNTEAFFGQGTRLTVV.

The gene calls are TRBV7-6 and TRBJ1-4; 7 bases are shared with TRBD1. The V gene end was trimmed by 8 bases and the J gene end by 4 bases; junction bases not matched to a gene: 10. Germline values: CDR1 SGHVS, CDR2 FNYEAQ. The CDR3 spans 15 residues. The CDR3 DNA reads TGTGCCAGCCGTGCTCAGGGGGGCCTTAATGAAAAACTGTTTTTT. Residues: CASRAQGGLNEKLFF.

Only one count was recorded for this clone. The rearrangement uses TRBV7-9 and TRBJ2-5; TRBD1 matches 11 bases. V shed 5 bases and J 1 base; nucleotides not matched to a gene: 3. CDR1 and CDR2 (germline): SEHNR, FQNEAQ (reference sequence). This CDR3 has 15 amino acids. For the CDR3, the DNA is TGTGCCAGCAGCGTCGGACAGGGGGCCCAAGAGACCCAGTACTTC. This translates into CASSVGQGAQETQYF.

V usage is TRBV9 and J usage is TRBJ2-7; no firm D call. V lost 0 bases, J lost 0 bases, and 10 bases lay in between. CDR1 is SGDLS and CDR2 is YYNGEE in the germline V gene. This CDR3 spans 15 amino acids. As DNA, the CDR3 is TGTGCCAGCAGCGTAGACTTCCGCGCCTCCTACGAGCAGTACTTC. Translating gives CASSVDFRASYEQYF.

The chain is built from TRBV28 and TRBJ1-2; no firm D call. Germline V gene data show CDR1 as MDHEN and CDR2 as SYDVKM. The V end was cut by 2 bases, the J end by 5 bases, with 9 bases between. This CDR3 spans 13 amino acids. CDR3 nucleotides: TGTGCCAGCAGTTTAACCGGGATATATGGCTACACCTTC. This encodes CASSLTGIYGYTF.

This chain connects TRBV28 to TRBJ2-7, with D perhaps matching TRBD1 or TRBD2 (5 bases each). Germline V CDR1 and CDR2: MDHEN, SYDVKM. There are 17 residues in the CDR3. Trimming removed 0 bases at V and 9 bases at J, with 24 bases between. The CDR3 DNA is TGTGCCAGCAGTTTATGGGGCCTCAGAGGGGTGGGGAAGTTGCAGTACTTC. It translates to CASSLWGLRGVGKLQYF.

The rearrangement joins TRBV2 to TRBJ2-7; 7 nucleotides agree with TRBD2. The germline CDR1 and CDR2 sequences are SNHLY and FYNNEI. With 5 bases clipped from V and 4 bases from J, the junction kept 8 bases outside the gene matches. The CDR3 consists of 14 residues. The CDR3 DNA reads TGTGCCAGCAGTTCCCCACTAGCGTTGTACGAGCAGTACTTC. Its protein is CASSSPLALYEQYF.

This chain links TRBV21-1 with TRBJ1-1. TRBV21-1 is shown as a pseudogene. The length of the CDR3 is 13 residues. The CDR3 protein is CASSILNNTEAFF. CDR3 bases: TGTGCCAGCAGCATTCTTAACAACACTGAAGCTTTCTTT.

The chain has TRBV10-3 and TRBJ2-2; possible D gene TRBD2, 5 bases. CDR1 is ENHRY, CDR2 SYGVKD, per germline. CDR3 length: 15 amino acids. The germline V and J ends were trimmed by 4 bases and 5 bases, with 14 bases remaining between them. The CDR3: CAISGGSGPTGELFF. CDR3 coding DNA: TGTGCCATCAGTGGCGGCAGCGGCCCTACCGGGGAGCTGTTTTTT.

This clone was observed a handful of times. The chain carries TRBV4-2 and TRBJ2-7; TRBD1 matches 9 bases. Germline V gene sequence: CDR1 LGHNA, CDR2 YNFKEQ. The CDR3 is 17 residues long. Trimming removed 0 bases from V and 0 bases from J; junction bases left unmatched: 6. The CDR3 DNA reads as TGTGCCAGCAGCCAAGAGGGGACAGGGAGGCGCTCCTACGAGCAGTACTTC. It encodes CASSQEGTGRRSYEQYF.